This entry is about one TCR beta chain. These data belong to a study of blood T cell repertoires in COVID-19. Overall study: T cells, B-cell-depleted T cells, or PBMCs supplied cDNA or gDNA.

Cohort 3 recovered donors had two negative PCRs, clearance, or symptom resolution. CDR3 length equals 13 residues. V dropped 3 bases and J dropped 1; count of bases not matched to a gene: 2. Germline V gene data show CDR1 as GTSNPN and CDR2 as SVGIG (reference sequence). As handled by the study authors: Estimation of nucleated cell counts relied on the amplification of reference gene primers. The assay was immunoSEQ multiplex PCR, and TCRdb's table has in-frame clones only and misses some. V and J calls and clone size are copied from that table; D and trimming were computed from the DNA. Of almost 500,000 clones in the sample, approximately 90% were seen once.

The TCR originated in a woman aged 55-69 years who had recovered from COVID-19. The sample taken for sequencing was PBMCs or T cells enriched from blood (not recorded which). The chain has TRBV30 and TRBJ2-7; 8 bases align to TRBD2. In nucleotides, the CDR3 is TGTGCCTGGAGGGCTAGCGGGTCCTACGAGCAGTACTTC. This gives the protein CAWRASGSYEQYF.